This passage covers 24 T cell receptor beta chains from one sample sequenced in a study of TIL therapy for anti-PD-1-resistant metastatic lung cancer. The immunoSEQ assay was v3. TCRdb keeps only in-frame clones here, not all; method: immunoSEQ multiplex PCR. The sample lists more than 5,500 clones; 60% to 70% were seen once. Time point denoted: pre-treatment sample, taken before nivolumab and TIL therapy. Most excised metastases sampled were pleural nodules or supraclavicular lymph nodes. The input for sequencing was tumor tissue, taken at baseline. The receptor source for this set is a person between 30 and 80 years old with non-small cell lung cancer.

This clone is large by share. The chain joins TRBV1 to TRBJ2-5; the table's D call TRBD2 went unverified against the DNA. TRBV1 has pseudogene status. The CDR3 loop spans 12 amino acids. CDR3 amino acids: CTSSQARETQYF. CDR3 coding DNA: TGCACCAGCAGCCAAGCTAGGGAGACCCAGTACTTC.

The chain joins TRBV11-2 to TRBJ1-2, with 11 bases aligning to TRBD1. V lost 4 bases, J lost 7 bases, and 8 bases stayed unmatched. The CDR3 length is 15 residues. From germline, CDR1 is SGHAT and CDR2 FQNNGV. CDR3 nucleotide sequence: TGTGCCAGCAGCTCCGGACAGGGGGCCCTAGGTGGCTACACCTTC. Its translation: CASSSGQGALGGYTF. The full variable domain, its missing parts supplied by reference TRBV11-2 and TRBJ1-2, is EAGVAQSPRYKIIEKRQSVAFWCNPISGHATLYWYQQILGQGPKLLIQFQNNGVVDDSQLPKDRFSAERLKGVDSTLKIQPAKLEDSAVYLCASSSGQGALGGYTFGSGTRLTVV.

The table lists this clone with a few counts. The rearrangement joins TRBV15 to TRBJ2-6, with D tentatively TRBD1 (6 bases). With 0 bases removed from V and 4 bases from J, the gap between germline ends came to 16 bases. The CDR3 is 18 residues long. The germline V gene has CDR1 LNHNV and CDR2 YYDKDF (reference sequence). CDR3 in DNA: TGTGCCACCAGCAGAGAGGGGGCAGGCGTTAGAGGGGCCAACGTCCTGACTTTC. Translated, it gives CATSREGAGVRGANVLTF.

This chain joins TRBV5-1 and TRBJ2-3, with D unclear. V dropped 4 bases and J dropped 2 bases, with 11 bases sitting between them. The CDR3 totals 14 residues. Germline-derived CDR1 and CDR2 are SGHRS and YFSETQ. The DNA of the CDR3 is TGCGCCAGCAGCCCCGGGCCCAACACAGATACGCAGTATTTT. Translation gives CASSPGPNTDTQYF.

This clone qualifies as large (0.1 to 1%). The chain employs TRBV30 and TRBJ1-5, with D possibly matching TRBD1 (6 bases). V gave up 4 bases and J gave up 1 base, with 14 bases separating them. CDR1 GTSNPN and CDR2 SVGIG come from the germline V gene (reference sequence). The CDR3 is 15 residues long. In DNA, the CDR3 is TGTGCCTGGACCAACACAGGGACGAGCAATCAGCCCCAGCATTTT. Encoded protein: CAWTNTGTSNQPQHF.

This chain links TRBV27 with TRBJ1-1, with 9 bases fitting TRBD1. Germline CDR1 MNHEY, CDR2 SMNVEV (reference sequence). CDR3 size: 18 residues. After removal of 5 bases from V and 0 bases from J, the junction contained 13 bases not matched to a gene. CDR3 coding DNA: TGTGCCAGCAGTACAAACAGGGGGCTGCTCCCGATGAACACTGAAGCTTTCTTT. Translation gives CASSTNRGLLPMNTEAFF.

The gene calls are TRBV6-6 and TRBJ2-5; 9 bases align to TRBD2. With V trimmed by 7 bases and J by 5 bases, 2 bases remained unmatched. CDR1 and CDR2 (germline): MNHNY, SVGAGI (reference sequence). The CDR3 runs to 12 residues. The CDR3 coding sequence is TGTGCCAGCACCGCGGGGGGGGAGACCCAGTACTTC. Protein sequence: CASTAGGETQYF.

The chain couples TRBV11-2 to TRBJ1-4, with 7 nucleotides matching TRBD1. Unmatched junction bases numbered 1, after V lost 6 bases and J lost 0 bases. The CDR3 consists of 14 residues. Germline assignment: CDR1 SGHAT and CDR2 FQNNGV. Here the CDR3 DNA reads TGTGCCAGCAGGGGACAGACAACTAATGAAAAACTGTTTTTT. It translates to CASRGQTTNEKLFF.

This clone was picked up one time. The gene calls are TRBV18 and TRBJ1-4, with 8 bases fitting TRBD1. Looked up from germline, CDR1 is KGHSH and CDR2 is LQKENI. The J segment lost 4 bases and the V segment lost 5 bases, leaving 3 bases of the junction unmatched. This CDR3 comprises 14 residues. This CDR3 is CASSSDRGNEKLFF. Here the CDR3 DNA reads TGTGCCAGCTCATCAGACAGGGGTAATGAAAAACTGTTTTTT. Filled out from reference TRBV18 and TRBJ1-4, the complete variable domain reads NAGVMQNPRHLVRRRGQEARLRCSPMKGHSHVYWYRQLPEEGLKFMVYLQKENIIDESGMPKERFSAEFPKEGPSILRIQQVVRGDSAAYFCASSSDRGNEKLFFGSGTQLSVL.

The chain couples TRBV24-1 to TRBJ2-2; 10 bases match TRBD1. Looked up from germline, CDR1 is KGHDR and CDR2 is SFDVKD. Trimming took 2 bases from V and 7 from J; bases not matched to a gene: 6. There are 16 residues in the CDR3. The DNA for the CDR3 is TGTGCCACCAGTGATTACCCGGGACAGGGGAACGGGGAGCTGTTTTTT. Amino acids: CATSDYPGQGNGELFF.

The chain links TRBV3-1 (or the pseudogene TRBV3-2) to TRBJ1-5; weak D call: TRBD1 (5 bases). Germline V CDR1 and CDR2: LGHDT, YNNKEL (reference sequence). Between the trimmed V and J ends, which lost 4 bases and 2 bases, there was a span of 24 bases. The CDR3 contains 19 residues. The CDR3 spells CASSRVGLNPRRGNQPQHF. For the CDR3, the DNA is TGTGCCAGCAGCCGGGTGGGGCTAAACCCACGTAGGGGCAATCAGCCCCAGCATTTT.

This rearrangement joins TRBV9 to TRBJ1-2, with D possibly matching TRBD1 (6 bases). CDR1 and CDR2 (germline): SGDLS, YYNGEE. Between the trimmed V and J ends, which lost 0 bases and 7 bases, there was a span of 19 bases. This CDR3 has 16 residues. The CDR3 region is CASSVGGQPQRGGYTF. CDR3 bases: TGTGCCAGCAGCGTAGGAGGACAGCCTCAACGTGGTGGCTACACCTTC.

Judged by abundance, this clone is medium-sized. V is TRBV7-3 and J is TRBJ2-2, with TRBD2 matching over 8 bases. J gave up 3 bases and V 4 bases, and 4 bases lay outside the gene matches. CDR1 is SGHTA and CDR2 is FQGTGA in the germline V gene. The CDR3 has 15 amino acids. The CDR3 is CASSSGLGDTGELFF. The CDR3 region has the DNA TGTGCCAGCAGCTCGGGACTAGGGGACACCGGGGAGCTGTTTTTT.

This clone was seen only once. This chain uses TRBV5-4 with TRBJ2-7, with 7 nucleotides matching TRBD1. The CDR3 is 14 residues long. The V gene end was trimmed by 3 bases and the J gene end by 3 bases; junction bases not matched to a gene: 6. Germline loops: CDR1 SGHNT, CDR2 YYREEE (reference sequence). In nucleotides, the CDR3 is TGTGCCAGCAGCTCCAAGGACAGGATCTACGAGCAGTACTTC. Protein product: CASSSKDRIYEQYF.

This clone was picked up a small number of times. The chain carries TRBV29-1 and TRBJ2-1, with TRBD2 identical over 7 bases. The CDR3 has 15 residues. Losses at the gene ends were 6 bases for V and 3 bases for J; bases not matched to a gene: 11. The germline gives CDR1 SQVTM, CDR2 ANQGSEA. CDR3: CSVPRRGGVYNEQFF. The CDR3 DNA is TGCAGCGTCCCACGGCGGGGAGGGGTCTACAATGAGCAGTTCTTC.

The rearrangement links TRBV20-1 to TRBJ2-1, with a tentative D call TRBD2 (6 bases). CDR1 and CDR2 (germline): DFQATT, SNEGSKA (reference sequence). Trimming cost V 3 bases and J 4 bases, with 10 bases left between them. CDR3 length: 13 amino acids. This CDR3 reads CSASRLGYNEQFF. The CDR3 nucleotides are TGCAGTGCTAGTAGACTAGGGTACAATGAGCAGTTCTTC.

By proportion, this clone is medium-sized. V gene TRBV23-1 combines with J gene TRBJ1-4; perhaps TRBD1 as D (5 bases). TRBV23-1 is an open reading frame whose function is uncertain. The germline V and J ends were trimmed by 0 bases and 5 bases, with 28 bases remaining between them. The CDR3 has 21 amino acids. CDR3 DNA sequence: TGCGCCAGCAGTCAATCTTCGAATAAAGAGGGGCGTACTCTTTTCAATGAAAAACTGTTTTTT. Translating gives CASSQSSNKEGRTLFNEKLFF.

This chain uses TRBV6-5 with TRBJ2-4; 8 nucleotides agree with TRBD1. This CDR3 is built from 14 residues. The germline V gene encodes CDR1 MNHEY and CDR2 SVGAGI. The V gene end was trimmed by 8 bases and the J gene end by 3 bases; junction bases not matched to a gene: 6. The CDR3: CASRQGLGKNIQYF. The CDR3 bases are TGTGCCAGCCGACAGGGGTTAGGCAAAAACATTCAGTACTTC.

V and J are TRBV7-2 and TRBJ2-5; no definite D call. Germline V gene sequence: CDR1 SGHTA, CDR2 FQGNSA. The V end lost 2 bases, the J end lost 5 bases, and 3 bases lay between the germline ends. CDR3 length: 11 amino acids. CDR3: CASSLPETQYF. The CDR3 region has the DNA TGTGCCAGCAGCTTACCGGAGACCCAGTACTTC.

The chain employs TRBV7-2 and TRBJ2-6; 8 bases are a match to TRBD1. V gave up 5 bases and J gave up 4 bases; unmatched junction bases: 10. This CDR3 is built from 17 residues. Germline loops: CDR1 SGHTA, CDR2 FQGNSA. CDR3 sequence reads: CASSPRQGAWGANVLTF. CDR3 in DNA: TGTGCCAGCAGCCCCCGGCAGGGGGCGTGGGGGGCCAACGTCCTGACTTTC. The complete variable domain, with remaining parts taken from reference TRBV7-2 and TRBJ2-6, reads GAGVSQSPSNKVTEKGKDVELRCDPISGHTALYWYRQSLGQGLEFLIYFQGNSAPDKSGLPSDRFSAERTGGSVSTLTIQRTQQEDSAVYLCASSPRQGAWGANVLTFGAGSRLTVL.

This clone occurred a few times. V is TRBV7-6 and J is TRBJ2-1; TRBD2 matches 7 bases. The CDR3 covers 12 residues. Germline-derived CDR1 and CDR2 are SGHVS and FNYEAQ. V shed 5 bases and J 12 bases; nucleotides not matched to a gene: 7. This CDR3 reads CASSLSGGGQFF. DNA for the CDR3: TGTGCCAGCAGCCTATCGGGGGGAGGGCAGTTCTTC.

The rearrangement uses TRBV29-1 and TRBJ2-7; TRBD1 might be the D (5 bases). V lost 0 bases to trimming and J lost 4 bases, with 7 bases between them. CDR3 length equals 12 residues. CDR1 and CDR2 (germline): SQVTM, ANQGSEA. Written as DNA, the CDR3 is TGCAGCGTTGAAGATCAGGGTTACGAGCAGTACTTC. Protein sequence: CSVEDQGYEQYF.

This chain joins TRBV5-1 and TRBJ2-5; D ambiguous. V was cut by 1 base and J by 3 bases, with 13 bases left in between. Per the germline V gene, CDR1 is SGHRS and CDR2 is YFSETQ. The CDR3 is 15 residues long. CDR3 sequence reads: CASSLSTTNEETQYF. The CDR3 coding sequence is TGCGCCAGCAGCTTGTCAACCACTAACGAAGAGACCCAGTACTTC.

The chain employs TRBV13 and TRBJ2-7; 7 bases agree with TRBD1. The CDR3 is 15 residues long. Germline CDR1 reads PRHDT; CDR2 reads FYEKMQ (reference sequence). The ends lost 4 bases at V and 3 bases at J; junction bases unmatched: 9. In nucleotides, the CDR3 is TGTGCCAGCAGCTCCAGGAAACAGGGGAACTACGAGCAGTACTTC. Translated: CASSSRKQGNYEQYF.